This is a list of T cell receptor beta chains from one sample in a study of OX40 agonist ivuxolimab in advanced cancers. The data were produced by immunoSEQ multiplex PCR, yet TCRdb's version contains in-frame clones alone and is incomplete. This table holds about 96,000 clones, roughly 80% found once. Here the sequenced sample was CD4+ or CD8+ T cells sorted from blood, taken in a trial of the OX40 agonist ivuxolimab. The receptors stem from an adult with an advanced solid tumor such as melanoma, head and neck, liver or kidney cancer. Both conserved end residues are trimmed from each CDR3. The order of the fields is J gene, clone size, V gene, CDR3 protein. Size is stated for part of the rows, as once, few or many counts, or as a class when the clone is expanded.

j_gene: TRBJ1-1
abundance: NA
v_gene: TRBV18
CDR3aa: ASSLTSQNTEAF

j_gene: TRBJ2-2
abundance: NA
v_gene: TRBV5-1
CDR3aa: ASSLVVSGSADTGELF

j_gene: TRBJ2-1
abundance: NA
v_gene: TRBV7-2
CDR3aa: ASTRSTYNEQF

j_gene: TRBJ1-2
abundance: NA
v_gene: TRBV10-3
CDR3aa: AIGTTYGYT

j_gene: TRBJ1-5
abundance: few
v_gene: TRBV7-9
CDR3aa: ASSLATTEAAQPQH

j_gene: TRBJ2-7
abundance: NA
v_gene: TRBV19
CDR3aa: ASSPLAGTASYEQY

j_gene: TRBJ2-5
abundance: few
v_gene: TRBV23-1
CDR3aa: ASSQLTDRSETQY

j_gene: TRBJ2-3
abundance: NA
v_gene: TRBV7-3
CDR3aa: ASRTQDASTDTQY

j_gene: TRBJ1-2
abundance: NA
v_gene: TRBV6-1
CDR3aa: ASRDRSNYGYT

j_gene: TRBJ2-7
abundance: NA
v_gene: TRBV19
CDR3aa: ASNNRDMSEQY

j_gene: TRBJ2-5
abundance: NA
v_gene: TRBV7-9
CDR3aa: ASSSRGPREETQY